The 13 T cell receptor beta chains given below trace back to one sample, sequenced in a study of cytomegalovirus exposure and HLA in healthy donors. A multiplex PCR was run with 60 Vbeta primers and 13 Jbeta primers. Clones were read by immunoSEQ multiplex PCR, and TCRdb kept only the in-frame ones, dropping some. The sample lists around 130,000 clones; over 60% were seen once. The sample comprised PBMCs. The source is a woman in her fifties or sixties in good health and CMV-seronegative.

This chain connects TRBV6-6 to TRBJ2-5; a possible D gene is TRBD2 (7 bases). The CDR3 runs to 14 residues. Germline V gives CDR1 MNHNY, CDR2 SVGAGI (reference sequence). V lost 4 bases and J lost 2, with 11 bases in between. CDR3 DNA: TGTGCCAGCAGTTTGGGGGGGCCTCAAGAGACCCAGTACTTC. Encoded protein: CASSLGGPQETQYF.

Of note for this clone: The junction departs from germline at one end; a sequencing error may be responsible. The chain links TRBV7-9 to TRBJ1-2, with D possibly being TRBD1 (5 bases). This CDR3 has 15 residues. Germline V CDR1 and CDR2: SEHNR, FQNEAQ (reference sequence). CDR3 nucleotide sequence: TGTTCCAGCAGCTTAGAGGTTGCAGGGTCCGCTGGCTACACCTTC. Encoded protein: CSSSLEVAGSAGYTF.

There are a few counts of this clone. This sequence joins TRBV7-3 and TRBJ2-1, with D tentatively TRBD2 (7 bases). The CDR3 consists of 15 residues. CDR1 and CDR2 from the germline V gene are SGHTA and FQGTGA. Trimming shortened V by 3 bases and J by 6 bases, and 15 bases separated the two germline ends. For the CDR3, the DNA is TGTGCCAGCAGCTTTGATCGGGGGGCCCTCAATGAGCAGTTCTTC. It is translated as CASSFDRGALNEQFF.

This clone was observed a few times. The V gene is TRBV6-1, the J gene TRBJ2-3; 7 nucleotides align to TRBD2. The CDR3 length is 14 residues. The junction had 7 bases not matched to a gene; V was cut back by 7 bases and J by 3 bases. Per germline, CDR1 MNHNS and CDR2 SASEGT. As DNA, the CDR3 is TGTGCCAGCACTTTGCGGGAGAGAACAGATACGCAGTATTTT. Its protein product is CASTLRERTDTQYF.

The J gene is TRBJ1-3, the V gene TRBV6-5; tentative D call: TRBD1 (6 bases). Germline CDR1 MNHEY, CDR2 SVGAGI. The germline V and J ends were trimmed by 6 bases and 1 base, with 10 bases remaining between them. CDR3 size: 14 residues. This CDR3 is CASRTTGSGNTIYF. CDR3 nucleotides: TGTGCCAGCAGGACTACAGGGTCTGGAAACACCATATATTTT.

The sample holds one count of this clone. This chain connects TRBV7-6 to TRBJ1-3, with a tentative D call TRBD1 (5 bases). The CDR3 consists of 14 residues. Per germline, CDR1 SGHVS and CDR2 FNYEAQ. Trimming took off 5 bases at V and 0 bases at J, with 8 bases between the two ends. This CDR3 reads CASSGGVSGNTIYF. The CDR3 bases are TGTGCCAGCAGCGGAGGGGTCTCTGGAAACACCATATATTTT.

On this clone itself: The sample holds other DNA sequences that translate to the same CDR3. The CDR3 is CASSFRGNTEAFF. In nucleotides, the CDR3 is TGTGCCAGCAGTTTTCGGGGGAACACTGAAGCTTTCTTT. The chain joins TRBV27 to TRBJ1-1; no reliable D call. Trimming removed 3 bases from V and 1 base from J, with 6 bases in between. This CDR3 is 13 amino acids long. CDR1 and CDR2 from the germline V gene are MNHEY and SMNVEV (reference sequence).

The V call is TRBV21-1, the J call TRBJ2-1; whether TRBD2, the table's D call, matches the DNA was not checked. TRBV21-1 has pseudogene status. The CDR3 contains 16 residues. The CDR3 sequence is CASSKAVGRAKNEQFF. The CDR3 DNA reads TGTGCCAGCAGCAAAGCTGTCGGGAGGGCCAAGAATGAGCAGTTCTTC.

The V and J genes are TRBV25-1 and TRBJ1-3, with D perhaps matching TRBD1 (6 bases). The CDR3 length is 16 residues. Deletions cut 1 base from V and 1 base from J, with 11 bases between. Germline V CDR1 and CDR2: MGHDK, SYGVNS. The CDR3 DNA reads TGTGCCAGCAGTGAATCTGGAAGGGGGTCTGGAAACACCATATATTTT. Residues: CASSESGRGSGNTIYF. The full variable domain, rest sourced from reference TRBV25-1 and TRBJ1-3, is EADIYQTPRYLVIGTGKKITLECSQTMGHDKMYWYQQDPGMELHLIHYSYGVNSTEKGDLSSESTVSRIRTEHFPLTLESARPSHTSQYLCASSESGRGSGNTIYFGEGSWLTVV.

This chain uses TRBV6-1 with TRBJ2-2, with TRBD2 identical over 9 bases. The CDR3 has 16 residues. Losses at the gene ends were 2 bases for V and 6 bases for J; bases not matched to a gene: 7. The germline V gene has CDR1 MNHNS and CDR2 SASEGT. The CDR3 protein is CASSERAGGPAGELFF. The CDR3 DNA sequence: TGTGCCAGCAGTGAACGGGCGGGGGGGCCCGCCGGGGAGCTGTTTTTT.

The chain combines TRBV5-1 with TRBJ1-1; the D gene is possibly TRBD1 (5 bases). Germline CDR1 is SGHRS and CDR2 is YFSETQ. The CDR3 is made up of 15 amino acids. Between the trimmed V and J ends, which lost 5 bases and 6 bases, there was a span of 20 bases. CDR3 sequence reads: CASSGGNLNPPEAFF. In nucleotides, the CDR3 is TGCGCCAGCAGTGGGGGGAACCTGAACCCTCCTGAAGCTTTCTTT.

The chain links TRBV27 to TRBJ2-3, with 7 bases matching TRBD2. The CDR3 loop spans 16 amino acids. V lost 0 bases to trimming and J lost 2 bases; unmatched junction nucleotides: 5. Germline CDR1 and CDR2: MNHEY and SMNVEV (reference sequence). The CDR3 coding sequence is TGTGCCAGCAGTTTATCGCGGGGGAGGTCCACAGATACGCAGTATTTT. Translation: CASSLSRGRSTDTQYF.

This clone was counted a single time. The chain has TRBV2 and TRBJ1-2; no clear D gene. V was shortened by 5 bases and J by 1 base, with 11 bases between the two germline ends. Germline V gene lookup returns CDR1 SNHLY and CDR2 FYNNEI. The CDR3 loop spans 14 amino acids. CDR3 coding DNA: TGTGCCAGCAGTTGGGCACCCAGTAACTATGGCTACACCTTC. It encodes CASSWAPSNYGYTF.